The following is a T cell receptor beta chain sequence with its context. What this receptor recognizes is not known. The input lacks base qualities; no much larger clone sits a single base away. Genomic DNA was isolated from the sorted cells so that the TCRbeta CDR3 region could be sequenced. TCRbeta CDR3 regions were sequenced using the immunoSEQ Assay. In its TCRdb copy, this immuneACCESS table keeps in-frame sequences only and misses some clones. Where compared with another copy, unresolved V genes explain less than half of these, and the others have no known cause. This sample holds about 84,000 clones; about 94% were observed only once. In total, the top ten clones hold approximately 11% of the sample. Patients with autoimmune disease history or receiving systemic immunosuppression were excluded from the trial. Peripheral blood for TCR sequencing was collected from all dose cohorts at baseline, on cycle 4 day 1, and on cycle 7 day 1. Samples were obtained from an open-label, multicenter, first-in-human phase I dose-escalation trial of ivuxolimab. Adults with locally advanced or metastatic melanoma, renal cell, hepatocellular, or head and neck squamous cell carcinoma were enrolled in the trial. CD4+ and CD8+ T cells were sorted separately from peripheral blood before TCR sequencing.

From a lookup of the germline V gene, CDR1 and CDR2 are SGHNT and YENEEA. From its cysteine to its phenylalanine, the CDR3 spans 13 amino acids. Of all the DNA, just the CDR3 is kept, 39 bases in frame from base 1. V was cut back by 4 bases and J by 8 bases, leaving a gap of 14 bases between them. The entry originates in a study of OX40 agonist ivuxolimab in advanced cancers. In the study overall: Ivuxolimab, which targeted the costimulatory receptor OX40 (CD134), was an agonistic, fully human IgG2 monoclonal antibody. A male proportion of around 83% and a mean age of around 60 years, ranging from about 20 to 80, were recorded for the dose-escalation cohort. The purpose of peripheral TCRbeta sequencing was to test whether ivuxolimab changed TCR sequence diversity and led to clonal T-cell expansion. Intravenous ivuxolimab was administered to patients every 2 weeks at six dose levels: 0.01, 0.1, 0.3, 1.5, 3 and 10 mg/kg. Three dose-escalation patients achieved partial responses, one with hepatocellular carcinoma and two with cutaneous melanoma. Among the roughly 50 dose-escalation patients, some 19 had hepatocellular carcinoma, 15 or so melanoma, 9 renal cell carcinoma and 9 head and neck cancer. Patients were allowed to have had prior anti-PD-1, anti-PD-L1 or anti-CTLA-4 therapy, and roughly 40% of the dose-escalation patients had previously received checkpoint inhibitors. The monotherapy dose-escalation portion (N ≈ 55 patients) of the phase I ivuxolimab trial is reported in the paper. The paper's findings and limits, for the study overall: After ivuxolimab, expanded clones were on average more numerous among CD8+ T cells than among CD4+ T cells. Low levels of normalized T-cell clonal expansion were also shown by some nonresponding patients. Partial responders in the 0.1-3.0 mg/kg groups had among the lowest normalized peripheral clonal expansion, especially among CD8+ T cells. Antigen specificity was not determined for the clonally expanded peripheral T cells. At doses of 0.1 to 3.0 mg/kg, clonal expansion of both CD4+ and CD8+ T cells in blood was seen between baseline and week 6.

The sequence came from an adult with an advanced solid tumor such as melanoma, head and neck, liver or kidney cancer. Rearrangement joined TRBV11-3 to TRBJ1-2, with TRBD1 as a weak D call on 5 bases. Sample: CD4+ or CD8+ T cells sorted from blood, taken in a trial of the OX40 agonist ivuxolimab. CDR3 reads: CASSSTGPQGYTF. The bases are TGTGCCAGCAGCTCAACAGGTCCCCAAGGCTACACCTTC. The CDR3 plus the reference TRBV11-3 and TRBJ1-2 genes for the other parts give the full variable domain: EAGVVQSPRYKIIEKKQPVAFWCNPISGHNTLYWYLQNLGQGPELLIRYENEEAVDDSQLPKDRFSAERLKGVDSTLKIQPAELGDSAVYLCASSSTGPQGYTFGSGTRLTVV.